These 20 T cell receptor beta chains were all obtained from the same sample, sequenced in a study of blood T cells in healthy people across ages. A sample-barcoded 5' primer and a J-beta primer mix were used in a second PCR of roughly 6 to 11 cycles. One entry per CDR3 protein, called by TCRdb with MiXCR from the 5' RACE reads. The data contain about 1.1 million distinct CDR3 sequences, roughly two fifths of them singletons. Sequencing was performed on blood. The receptors were sampled from a man younger than 35 in good health.

The sample holds one count of this clonotype. A much larger clone sits a single nucleotide away, making a read error possible. The chain couples TRBV12-3 or TRBV12-4 to TRBJ1-1; TRBD1 might be the D (6 bases). CDR3 length: 13 amino acids. CDR3 residues: CVSSRTGKIEAFF. CDR3 in DNA: TGTGTCAGCAGTAGAACAGGGAAGATTGAAGCTTTCTTT.

This chain links TRBV4-3 with TRBJ1-1, with D uncertain. V was pared by 0 bases and J by 2 bases, with 7 bases between. CDR3 length equals 14 residues. From germline, CDR1 is LGHNA and CDR2 YSLEER. The CDR3: CASSQDTSNTEAFF. The DNA of the CDR3 is TGCGCCAGCAGCCAAGACACGTCCAACACTGAAGCTTTCTTT.

The chain joins TRBV20-1 to TRBJ1-2, with a tentative D call TRBD1 (6 bases). The V gene's germline CDR1 is DFQATT and CDR2 SNEGSKA (reference sequence). Trimming pared 6 bases from V and 4 bases from J, leaving 15 bases between. CDR3 length equals 13 residues. The CDR3 bases are TGCAGTGCGACCCACAGGGTAACCTATGGCTACACCTTC. Translated: CSATHRVTYGYTF.

This clonotype was counted many times. The chain couples TRBV29-1 to TRBJ2-7; 8 bases fit TRBD1. Germline V lookup: CDR1 SQVTM, CDR2 ANQGSEA. V dropped 4 bases and J dropped 2; count of bases not matched to a gene: 4. The CDR3 is made up of 13 amino acids. The CDR3 DNA follows: TGCAGCGTTGCCGGGACAGGAGCCTACGAGCAGTACTTC. This encodes CSVAGTGAYEQYF.

The chain uses TRBV20-1 and TRBJ1-5; maybe TRBD1 (5 bases). Trimming left V 5 bases short and J 7 bases short, with 15 bases between. This CDR3 has 13 residues. Germline V gene lookup returns CDR1 DFQATT and CDR2 SNEGSKA (reference sequence). For the CDR3, the DNA is TGCAGTGCTTTCACAGAGACAGCCCAGCCCCAGCATTTT. This sequence encodes CSAFTETAQPQHF.

In the case of this clonotype: This may stem from a read error, because a much larger clone lies one nucleotide away. This chain connects TRBV12-3 or TRBV12-4 to TRBJ2-1; TRBD1 aligns across 8 bases. This CDR3 is built from 15 residues. The CDR3 protein is CASGLPGGGYNEQFF. The CDR3 DNA follows: TGTGCCAGCGGTTTACCAGGGGGCGGCTACAATGAGCAGTTCTTC.

The rearrangement uses TRBV7-2 and TRBJ1-1, with D unclear. Trimming cost V 5 bases and J 7 bases, with 14 bases left between them. This CDR3 is built from 13 residues. CDR1 is SGHTA, CDR2 FQGNSA, per germline. CDR3 nucleotides: TGTGCCAGCAGCCATCGGGCCGCAGATGAAGCTTTCTTT. Its translation is CASSHRAADEAFF.

V and J are TRBV2 and TRBJ2-5; D not resolved. Germline-derived CDR1 and CDR2 are SNHLY and FYNNEI. V gave up 3 bases and J gave up 2 bases, with 13 bases separating them. The CDR3 consists of 15 residues. CDR3 sequence (DNA): TGTGCCAGCAGTGATGCCGGAGTGGTTCAAGAGACCCAGTACTTC. Translated: CASSDAGVVQETQYF.

There are a few counts of this clonotype. The chain employs TRBV12-3 or TRBV12-4 and TRBJ2-7, with 13 bases aligning to TRBD2. This CDR3 contains 15 residues. V was pared by 4 bases and J by 7 bases, with 7 bases of the junction left unmatched. CDR3 bases: TGTGCCAGCAGTTACACTAGCGGGGGGGTGAATGAGCAGTACTTC. Amino acid sequence: CASSYTSGGVNEQYF.

The chain links TRBV7-9 to TRBJ2-5, with TRBD1 identical over 11 bases. V trimming: 2 bases; J trimming: 5 bases; junction bases outside the gene matches: 7. Germline V gene lookup returns CDR1 SEHNR and CDR2 FQNEAQ (reference sequence). The CDR3 runs to 16 residues. The CDR3 protein is CASSLNWDRGSETQYF. Here the CDR3 DNA reads TGTGCCAGCAGCTTAAACTGGGACAGGGGGTCTGAGACCCAGTACTTC.

At least ten counts were recorded for this clonotype. Germline is not matched at one junction end, which may reflect a read error. The V and J genes are TRBV5-1 and TRBJ2-1; D gene uncertain. CDR1 and CDR2 (germline): SGHRS, YFSETQ. The CDR3 is made up of 12 amino acids. The CDR3, as DNA: TGTGCCAGCAGCTTAATAAACAATGAGCAGTTCTTC. It codes for CASSLINNEQFF.

The table lists this clonotype with a few counts. The chain recombines TRBV12-5 with TRBJ1-2; 7 bases match TRBD1. The CDR3 has 16 residues. Germline CDR1 LGHNT, CDR2 FRNRAP. After removal of 6 bases from V and 4 bases from J, the junction contained 14 bases not matched to a gene. The CDR3 loop reads CASGIAYNRDSYGYTF. The CDR3 nucleotides read TGTGCTAGTGGGATAGCATACAACCGGGACAGCTATGGCTACACCTTC.

The V gene is TRBV20-1, the J gene TRBJ2-3; the match to TRBD1 covers 8 bases. Germline-derived CDR1 and CDR2 are DFQATT and SNEGSKA (reference sequence). J gave up 2 bases and V 4 bases, and 11 bases lay outside the gene matches. The CDR3 extends over 16 amino acids. The DNA of the CDR3 is TGCAGTGCTACGAATCAGGACAGGGCCCACACAGATACGCAGTATTTT. Translation gives CSATNQDRAHTDTQYF.

With respect to this clonotype: A much larger clone sits a single nucleotide away, making a read error possible. The chain combines TRBV29-1 with TRBJ2-3; no definite D call. CDR1 and CDR2 (germline): SQVTM, ANQGSEA. The ends were cut back, 4 bases at V and 4 bases at J, with 15 bases in the middle. CDR3 length: 14 residues. CDR3 DNA sequence: TGCAGCGTTGCCCTGGCATTGCGGTCAGATACGCAGTATTTT. Amino acids: CSVALALRSDTQYF.

This clonotype was seen only a few times. CDR3 DNA: TGCAGTGCTAGGCCGAGAAGGACTACAGATACGCAGTATTTT. It specifies CSARPRRTTDTQYF. The chain uses TRBV20-1 and TRBJ2-3; perhaps TRBD2 as D (5 bases). Germline V gene sequence: CDR1 DFQATT, CDR2 SNEGSKA (reference sequence). The CDR3 has 14 residues. V was clipped by 3 bases and J by 3 bases, with 13 bases between them.

V and J are TRBV12-5 and TRBJ2-1; 7 positions agree with TRBD1. With the DNA end fitting TRBJ2-7 better, the J assignment may be wrong. The CDR3 extends over 15 amino acids. Looked up from germline, CDR1 is LGHNT and CDR2 is FRNRAP. Written as DNA, the CDR3 is TGTGCTAGTGGTCAAGGGGGCAATTACGTGAATGAGCAGTACTTC. It yields the protein CASGQGGNYVNEQYF.

The chain employs TRBV5-1 and TRBJ2-7; D is perhaps TRBD1 or TRBD2 (5 bases each). CDR3 size: 15 residues. Germline values: CDR1 SGHRS, CDR2 YFSETQ. Trimming stripped 3 bases from V and 7 bases from J, with 20 bases between. The CDR3 DNA sequence: TGCGCCAGCAGCTGGGGACGAGACTCCTACAATGAGCAGTACTTC. Amino acid sequence: CASSWGRDSYNEQYF.

Only a few counts were recorded for this clonotype. The chain employs TRBV6-2 or TRBV6-3 and TRBJ2-1; possibly TRBD2 for D (6 bases). The CDR3 spans 16 residues. Per germline, CDR1 MNHEY and CDR2 SVGEGT. Trimming pared 2 bases from V and 5 bases from J, leaving 16 bases between. Here the CDR3 reads CASSYEGRGINNEQFF. CDR3 in DNA: TGTGCCAGCAGTTACGAGGGCCGGGGGATCAACAATGAGCAGTTCTTC.

The rearrangement joins TRBV7-9 to TRBJ2-1, with D perhaps matching TRBD1 (5 bases). TRBJ2-7 matches the DNA end more closely, so the J call is doubtful. Germline V gives CDR1 SEHNR, CDR2 FQNEAQ (reference sequence). This CDR3 region has 13 residues. The CDR3 region is CASSSPDTEEQYF. In DNA form, the CDR3 reads TGTGCCAGCAGCTCCCCGGACACGGAAGAGCAGTACTTC.

This clonotype was detected many times. The V and J genes are TRBV4-1 and TRBJ1-5, with D possibly being TRBD1 (6 bases). Deletions cut 1 base from V and 5 bases from J, with 12 bases between. The germline V gene encodes CDR1 MGHRA and CDR2 YSYEKL. This CDR3 region has 15 residues. DNA of the CDR3: TGCGCCAGCAGCCAAGCCCAGGGGCACGATCAGCCCCAGCATTTT. Protein: CASSQAQGHDQPQHF.